This TCR beta chain was obtained from a study of blood T cell repertoires in COVID-19. Study-level background: The United States, Italy and Spain were the sources of the acute and convalescent COVID-19 samples.

The CDR3 is 15 amino acids. V gave up 3 bases and J gave up 5 bases; unmatched junction bases: 9. Germline-derived CDR1 and CDR2 are SGDLS and YYNGEE. TCRdb's copy holds only in-frame clones and misses some; the assay was immunoSEQ multiplex PCR. Altogether 300,000 to 350,000 clones are present, roughly 87% being singletons, with the ten largest covering roughly 2.3%. The receptor's source is a man aged 18-30 years with active or convalescent COVID-19. The sequencing sample was made of peripheral blood. V usage is TRBV9 and J usage is TRBJ1-1, with TRBD1 matching 8 bases. The CDR3 protein is CASSARDRGLTEAFF. CDR3 DNA sequence: TGTGCCAGCAGCGCCCGAGACAGGGGACTAACTGAAGCTTTCTTT.